These T cell receptor beta chains were read from a single sample in a study of cytomegalovirus exposure and HLA in healthy donors. Repertoires were generated with immunoSEQ multiplex PCR, while TCRdb's copy carries only in-frame clones and drops some. Found here are about 160,000 clones, almost 80% of them singletons; the top ten hold approximately 1.3%. Sequencing used PBMCs. These receptors were collected from a young man in good health and CMV-seronegative. Both conserved end residues are part of each CDR3. Each record gives: J gene, D gene, V gene, clone size, CDR3 DNA, CDR3 protein. The D gene is left open where the match is weak. Some rows have no size entry. The others give once, few or many, or a class for an expanded clone.

j_gene: TRBJ1-1
d_gene: TRBD1
v_gene: TRBV5-6
abundance: .
CDR3nt: TGTGCCAGCAGCTCCACGGGACAGGGGTGGACTGAAGCTTTCTTT
CDR3aa: CASSSTGQGWTEAFF

j_gene: TRBJ2-7
d_gene: TRBD2
v_gene: TRBV19
abundance: .
CDR3nt: TGTGCCAGTAGTATTTTAGCGGGAGGGCCCTACGAGCAGTACTTC
CDR3aa: CASSILAGGPYEQYF

j_gene: TRBJ2-7
d_gene: .
v_gene: TRBV11-2
abundance: once
CDR3nt: TGTGCCAGCAGCCCGGGGACACCTCCTTCGGGTGAGCAGTACTTC
CDR3aa: CASSPGTPPSGEQYF

j_gene: TRBJ2-2
d_gene: .
v_gene: TRBV29-1
abundance: .
CDR3nt: TGCAGCGCAGGGACACCGACTCACCGAGATATCGACGGGGAGCTGTTTTTT
CDR3aa: CSAGTPTHRDIDGELFF

j_gene: TRBJ2-3
d_gene: TRBD2
v_gene: TRBV14
abundance: once
CDR3nt: TGTGCCAGCAGCCAAAGCGGGGCAGGAGATACGCAGTATTTT
CDR3aa: CASSQSGAGDTQYF

j_gene: TRBJ2-7
d_gene: .
v_gene: TRBV27
abundance: .
CDR3nt: TGTGCCAGCTTGGGGGGAGGCCCCAACGAGCAGTACTTC
CDR3aa: CASLGGGPNEQYF

j_gene: TRBJ2-3
d_gene: .
v_gene: TRBV5-1
abundance: .
CDR3nt: TGCGCCAGCAGCGTAGCGGATCGCCCAGATACGCAGTATTTT
CDR3aa: CASSVADRPDTQYF

j_gene: TRBJ2-1
d_gene: TRBD2
v_gene: TRBV7-9
abundance: .
CDR3nt: TGTGCCAGCAGCTCCCCAGCGGGAGGTTCCTACAATGAGCAGTTCTTC
CDR3aa: CASSSPAGGSYNEQFF

j_gene: TRBJ2-2
d_gene: TRBD1
v_gene: TRBV7-3
abundance: .
CDR3nt: TGTGCCAGCAGCTTAGGGGGACAGGGGAACACCGGGGAGCTGTTTTTT
CDR3aa: CASSLGGQGNTGELFF

j_gene: TRBJ1-2
d_gene: .
v_gene: TRBV30
abundance: .
CDR3nt: TGTGCCCTAAGACGGGCAGGGACAAGCACCTTC
CDR3aa: CALRRAGTSTF

j_gene: TRBJ1-5
d_gene: .
v_gene: TRBV27
abundance: once
CDR3nt: TGTGCCAGCAGCCCTATAAGGGGTTGGGGCAATCAGCCCCAGCATTTT
CDR3aa: CASSPIRGWGNQPQHF

j_gene: TRBJ2-2
d_gene: TRBD1
v_gene: TRBV16
abundance: .
CDR3nt: TGTGCCAGCAGCCAATGGCCACAGGGGATCGGGGAGCTGTTTTTT
CDR3aa: CASSQWPQGIGELFF

j_gene: TRBJ1-1
d_gene: .
v_gene: TRBV9
abundance: .
CDR3nt: TGTGCCAGCAGCGTAGACCGGAGTCAGGGTCGGACTGAAGCTTTCTTT
CDR3aa: CASSVDRSQGRTEAFF

j_gene: TRBJ2-7
d_gene: .
v_gene: TRBV11-3
abundance: .
CDR3nt: TGTGCCAGCAGTCCAACAGGGACGAGCCACGAGCAGTACTTC
CDR3aa: CASSPTGTSHEQYF

j_gene: TRBJ2-2
d_gene: .
v_gene: TRBV7-2
abundance: .
CDR3nt: TGTGCCAGCAGCTTAGCCGGATTACAGGCGAACGGGGAGCTGTTTTTT
CDR3aa: CASSLAGLQANGELFF

j_gene: TRBJ1-2
d_gene: .
v_gene: TRBV28
abundance: .
CDR3nt: TGTGCCAGCAGTTTAGGAGGTTCAGGTGGCTACACCTTC
CDR3aa: CASSLGGSGGYTF

j_gene: TRBJ2-3
d_gene: .
v_gene: TRBV7-3
abundance: .
CDR3nt: TGTGCCAGCAGCCCAGGGTTCGGCACAGATACGCAGTATTTT
CDR3aa: CASSPGFGTDTQYF

j_gene: TRBJ2-1
d_gene: .
v_gene: TRBV4-2
abundance: .
CDR3nt: TGTGCCAGCAGCCAAGGGGGGCTTAGTGAGCAGTTCTTC
CDR3aa: CASSQGGLSEQFF

j_gene: TRBJ2-3
d_gene: .
v_gene: TRBV6-5
abundance: .
CDR3nt: TGTGCCAGCAGTTACTCGTTGGCAGGGCGTACAGATACGCAGTATTTT
CDR3aa: CASSYSLAGRTDTQYF

j_gene: TRBJ2-3
d_gene: TRBD2
v_gene: TRBV5-1
abundance: few
CDR3nt: TGCGCCAGCAGCTTGGATGCGGGGGAAACAGATACGCAGTATTTT
CDR3aa: CASSLDAGETDTQYF

j_gene: TRBJ2-7
d_gene: .
v_gene: TRBV6-1
abundance: .
CDR3nt: TGTGCCAGCAGTGCAAAAACCGGGGCGGGGAACGAGCAGTACTTC
CDR3aa: CASSAKTGAGNEQYF

j_gene: TRBJ2-7
d_gene: .
v_gene: TRBV5-1
abundance: .
CDR3nt: TGCGCCAGCAGCGGCCAGCACAGGGCCGACGAGCAGTACTTC
CDR3aa: CASSGQHRADEQYF

j_gene: TRBJ1-6
d_gene: .
v_gene: TRBV7-8
abundance: .
CDR3nt: TGTGCCAGCAGCTTCATTCCGGGGTCCGGCAACTCACCCCTCCACTTT
CDR3aa: CASSFIPGSGNSPLHF

j_gene: TRBJ2-2
d_gene: .
v_gene: TRBV4-2
abundance: few
CDR3nt: TGTGCCAGCAGCCGTAAAGACAGAGTCTACACCGGGGAGCTGTTTTTT
CDR3aa: CASSRKDRVYTGELFF

j_gene: TRBJ1-1
d_gene: .
v_gene: TRBV2
abundance: .
CDR3nt: TGTGCCAGCAGCTATGGTAACACTGAAGCTTTCTTT
CDR3aa: CASSYGNTEAFF

j_gene: TRBJ1-3
d_gene: TRBD1
v_gene: TRBV5-1
abundance: .
CDR3nt: TGCGCCAGCAGCTTGTCCCCTTTTGGGACAGAAGGAAACACCATATATTTT
CDR3aa: CASSLSPFGTEGNTIYF

j_gene: TRBJ2-2
d_gene: TRBD1
v_gene: TRBV12-5
abundance: .
CDR3nt: TGTGCTAGTGGTTTGGAGCAGGGGGTCACCGGGGAGCTGTTTTTT
CDR3aa: CASGLEQGVTGELFF

j_gene: TRBJ2-3
d_gene: TRBD2
v_gene: TRBV19
abundance: .
CDR3nt: TGTGCCAGTAGTCAACTAGCGGGGGGCCCGCCAGATACGCAGTATTTT
CDR3aa: CASSQLAGGPPDTQYF

j_gene: TRBJ2-7
d_gene: .
v_gene: TRBV9
abundance: once
CDR3nt: TGTGCCAGCAGCGTCGGACAGTACTACGAGCAGTACTTC
CDR3aa: CASSVGQYYEQYF

j_gene: TRBJ2-1
d_gene: .
v_gene: TRBV7-9
abundance: .
CDR3nt: TGTGCCAGCAGCTTGATCCAGGTTACTTACAATGAGCAGTTCTTC
CDR3aa: CASSLIQVTYNEQFF

j_gene: TRBJ2-1
d_gene: TRBD2
v_gene: TRBV9
abundance: once
CDR3nt: TGTGCCAGCAGCGCGAGCGGGAACTACAATGAGCAGTTCTTC
CDR3aa: CASSASGNYNEQFF

j_gene: TRBJ2-7
d_gene: TRBD2
v_gene: TRBV27
abundance: few
CDR3nt: TGTGCCAGCAGTCTCGGACTAGCGGGAGGACCCTACGAGCAGTACTTC
CDR3aa: CASSLGLAGGPYEQYF

j_gene: TRBJ1-6
d_gene: .
v_gene: TRBV30
abundance: .
CDR3nt: TGTGCCTGGAGTGTACGACAGCGCAATTCACCCCTCCACTTT
CDR3aa: CAWSVRQRNSPLHF

j_gene: TRBJ2-1
d_gene: TRBD2
v_gene: TRBV6-5
abundance: .
CDR3nt: TGTGCCAGCACCAAAGGGGCTAGCGGGAGTGATGAGCAGTTCTTC
CDR3aa: CASTKGASGSDEQFF

j_gene: TRBJ1-3
d_gene: .
v_gene: TRBV5-1
abundance: .
CDR3nt: TGCGCCAGCACCCAGGGCTCCGGAAACACCATATATTTT
CDR3aa: CASTQGSGNTIYF

j_gene: TRBJ2-5
d_gene: TRBD1
v_gene: TRBV9
abundance: once
CDR3nt: TGTGCCAGCAGCCAAGGACAGGCTTTGACGGAGACCCAGTACTTC
CDR3aa: CASSQGQALTETQYF

j_gene: TRBJ2-1
d_gene: TRBD1
v_gene: TRBV10-3
abundance: .
CDR3nt: TGTGCCATCAGTGAGTCGCCCTACAGGGGGATTTACAATGAGCAGTTCTTC
CDR3aa: CAISESPYRGIYNEQFF

j_gene: TRBJ1-1
d_gene: .
v_gene: TRBV11-2
abundance: few
CDR3nt: TGTGCCAGCAGCCCTGACAGTTACACTGAAGCTTTCTTT
CDR3aa: CASSPDSYTEAFF

j_gene: TRBJ1-5
d_gene: .
v_gene: TRBV7-2
abundance: few
CDR3nt: TGTGCCAGCAGCCCCCGGGGGAATAGCAATCAGCCCCAGCATTTT
CDR3aa: CASSPRGNSNQPQHF

j_gene: TRBJ2-5
d_gene: .
v_gene: TRBV11-2
abundance: once
CDR3nt: TGTGCCAGCAGCTTAGGCGGGCAAGAGACCCAGTACTTC
CDR3aa: CASSLGGQETQYF

j_gene: TRBJ2-6
d_gene: .
v_gene: TRBV4-3
abundance: few
CDR3nt: TGCGCCAGCAGCCAAGATCTAGGGGCTGGGGCCAACGTCCTGACTTTC
CDR3aa: CASSQDLGAGANVLTF

j_gene: TRBJ2-3
d_gene: .
v_gene: TRBV29-1
abundance: .
CDR3nt: TGCAGCGTTGATCCTGGACAGGGAGGGGCAGCGGGCCGATTCACAGATACGCAGTATTTT
CDR3aa: CSVDPGQGGAAGRFTDTQYF

j_gene: TRBJ2-4
d_gene: TRBD1
v_gene: TRBV30
abundance: once
CDR3nt: TGTGCCTGGAACAGGGGCGAATGGCTAGCCAAAAACATTCAGTACTTC
CDR3aa: CAWNRGEWLAKNIQYF

j_gene: TRBJ2-2
d_gene: TRBD1
v_gene: TRBV10-1
abundance: .
CDR3nt: TGCGCCAGCAGTGAGCGCCGGGACAGGGGGAAGTTTCCCACCGGGGAGCTGTTTTTT
CDR3aa: CASSERRDRGKFPTGELFF

j_gene: TRBJ1-4
d_gene: TRBD1
v_gene: TRBV7-8
abundance: .
CDR3nt: TGTGCCAGCAGCTTATTCCAGGGGGCAAATGAAAAACTGTTTTTT
CDR3aa: CASSLFQGANEKLFF

j_gene: TRBJ2-1
d_gene: .
v_gene: TRBV7-2
abundance: .
CDR3nt: TGTGCCAGCACCGAGACTTACATCTCCTACAATGAGCAGTTCTTC
CDR3aa: CASTETYISYNEQFF

j_gene: TRBJ1-1
d_gene: TRBD1
v_gene: TRBV27
abundance: .
CDR3nt: TGTGCCAGCAGTCCCCGGGACAGATCAATCACTGAAGCTTTCTTT
CDR3aa: CASSPRDRSITEAFF

j_gene: TRBJ2-5
d_gene: .
v_gene: TRBV30
abundance: .
CDR3nt: TGTGCCTGGAGTAGGGGACAGGGATCATCAACGCAATCGGGGGGGCAGTACTTC
CDR3aa: CAWSRGQGSSTQSGGQYF

j_gene: TRBJ2-1
d_gene: .
v_gene: TRBV11-2
abundance: .
CDR3nt: TGTGCCAGCAGCTCCCCCGCGGCTTACAATGAGCAGTTCTTC
CDR3aa: CASSSPAAYNEQFF

j_gene: TRBJ1-3
d_gene: .
v_gene: TRBV19
abundance: .
CDR3nt: TGTGCCAGTAGTCCGGGACACTCTGGAAACACCATATATTTT
CDR3aa: CASSPGHSGNTIYF

j_gene: TRBJ2-1
d_gene: TRBD2
v_gene: TRBV19
abundance: .
CDR3nt: TGTGCCAGTAGTATAGGGTGGGGGGGATACAATGAGCAGTTCTTC
CDR3aa: CASSIGWGGYNEQFF

j_gene: TRBJ1-2
d_gene: .
v_gene: TRBV28
abundance: few
CDR3nt: TGTGCCAGCAGTGCTCAGAGGGATTCGATGCGCTACACCTTC
CDR3aa: CASSAQRDSMRYTF

j_gene: TRBJ2-5
d_gene: TRBD1
v_gene: TRBV28
abundance: .
CDR3nt: TGTGCCACCGGACAGGGTCCAGAGACCCAGTACTTC
CDR3aa: CATGQGPETQYF

j_gene: TRBJ1-1
d_gene: .
v_gene: TRBV28
abundance: few
CDR3nt: TGTGCCAGCAGTTTGTCAGGGTGGGCCACTGAAGCTTTCTTT
CDR3aa: CASSLSGWATEAFF

j_gene: TRBJ1-5
d_gene: .
v_gene: TRBV30
abundance: once
CDR3nt: TGTGCCTGGAGTGAAGAGGGAAATCAGCCCCAGCATTTT
CDR3aa: CAWSEEGNQPQHF

j_gene: TRBJ2-3
d_gene: .
v_gene: TRBV5-1
abundance: .
CDR3nt: TGCGCCAGCAAGGAGGGGAGTACAGATACGCAGTATTTT
CDR3aa: CASKEGSTDTQYF

j_gene: TRBJ2-1
d_gene: .
v_gene: TRBV4-3
abundance: once
CDR3nt: TGCGCCAGCAGCCAAGATCGAGGGGGAAGCTCCTACAATGAGCAGTTCTTC
CDR3aa: CASSQDRGGSSYNEQFF

j_gene: TRBJ2-6
d_gene: TRBD1
v_gene: TRBV30
abundance: few
CDR3nt: TGTGCCTGGGCTACACAGGGGTTTGGGGCCAACGTCCTGACTTTC
CDR3aa: CAWATQGFGANVLTF